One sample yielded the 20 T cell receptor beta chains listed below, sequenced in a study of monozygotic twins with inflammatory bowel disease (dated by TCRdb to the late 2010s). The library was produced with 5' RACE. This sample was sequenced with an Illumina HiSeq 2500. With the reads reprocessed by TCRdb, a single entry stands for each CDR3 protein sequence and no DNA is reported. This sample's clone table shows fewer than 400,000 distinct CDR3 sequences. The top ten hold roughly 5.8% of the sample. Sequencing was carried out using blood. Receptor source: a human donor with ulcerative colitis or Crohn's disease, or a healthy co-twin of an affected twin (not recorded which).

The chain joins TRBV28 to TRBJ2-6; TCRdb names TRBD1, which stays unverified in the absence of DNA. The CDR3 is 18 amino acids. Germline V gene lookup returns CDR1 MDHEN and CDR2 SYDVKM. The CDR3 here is CASSPGWTDISGANVLTF. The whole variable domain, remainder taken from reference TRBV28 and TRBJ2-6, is DVKVTQSSRYLVKRTGEKVFLECVQDMDHENMFWYRQDPGLGLRLIYFSYDVKMKEKGDIPEGYSVSREKKERFSLILESASTNQTSMYLCASSPGWTDISGANVLTFGAGSRLTVL.

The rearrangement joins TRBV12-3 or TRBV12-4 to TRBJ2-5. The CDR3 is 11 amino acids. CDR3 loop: CASNRGGTQYF.

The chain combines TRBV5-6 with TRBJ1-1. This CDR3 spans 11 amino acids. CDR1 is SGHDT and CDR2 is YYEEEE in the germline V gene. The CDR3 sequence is CASSIQKEAFF.

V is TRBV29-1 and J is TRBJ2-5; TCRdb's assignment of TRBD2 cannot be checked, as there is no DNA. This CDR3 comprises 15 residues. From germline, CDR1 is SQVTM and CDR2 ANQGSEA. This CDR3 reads CSVEDLAGEQETQYF.

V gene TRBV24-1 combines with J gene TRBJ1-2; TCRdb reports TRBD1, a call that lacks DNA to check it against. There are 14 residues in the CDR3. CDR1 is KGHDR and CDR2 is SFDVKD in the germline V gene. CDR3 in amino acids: CATKPGHIPYGYTF.

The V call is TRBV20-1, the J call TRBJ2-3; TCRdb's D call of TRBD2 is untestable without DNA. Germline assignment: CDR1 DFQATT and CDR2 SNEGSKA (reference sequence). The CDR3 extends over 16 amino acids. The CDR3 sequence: CSAMLLAGAGGDTQYF.

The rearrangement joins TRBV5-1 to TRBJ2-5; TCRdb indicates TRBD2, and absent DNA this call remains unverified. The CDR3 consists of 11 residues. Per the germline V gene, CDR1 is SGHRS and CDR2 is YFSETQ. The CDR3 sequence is CASSIVETQYF. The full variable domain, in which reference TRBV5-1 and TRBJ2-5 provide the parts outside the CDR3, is KAGVTQTPRYLIKTRGQQVTLSCSPISGHRSVSWYQQTPGQGLQFLFEYFSETQRNKGNFPGRFSGRQFSNSRSEMNVSTLELGDSALYLCASSIVETQYFGPGTRLLVL.

The CDR3 is CASSTQRTSGGPAPGELFF. The chain uses TRBV6-2 or TRBV6-3 and TRBJ2-2; the D gene TCRdb calls, TRBD2, cannot be checked with no DNA. Germline CDR1 MNHEY, CDR2 SVGEGT. The CDR3 runs 19 residues.

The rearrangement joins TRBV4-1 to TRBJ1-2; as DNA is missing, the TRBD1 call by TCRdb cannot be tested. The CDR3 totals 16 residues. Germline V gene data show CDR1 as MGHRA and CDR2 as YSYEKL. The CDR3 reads CASSQVRTGVDYGYTF.

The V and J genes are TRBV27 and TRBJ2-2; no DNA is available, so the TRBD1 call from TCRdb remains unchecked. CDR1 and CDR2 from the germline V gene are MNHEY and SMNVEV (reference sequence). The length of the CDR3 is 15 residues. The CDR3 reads CASSLEGQGSGELFF.

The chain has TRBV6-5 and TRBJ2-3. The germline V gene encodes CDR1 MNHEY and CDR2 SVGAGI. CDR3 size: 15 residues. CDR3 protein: CASSYDTGPSDTQYF.

This CDR3 reads CASSLAQRGKEQYF. V and J are TRBV7-2 and TRBJ2-7; the TCRdb D gene call, TRBD2, has no DNA to confirm it. CDR3 length: 14 residues. Germline V gives CDR1 SGHTA, CDR2 FQGNSA.

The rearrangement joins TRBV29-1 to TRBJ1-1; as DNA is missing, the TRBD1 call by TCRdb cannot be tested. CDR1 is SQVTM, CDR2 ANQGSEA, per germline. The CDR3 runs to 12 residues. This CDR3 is CSVHRGRTEAFF.

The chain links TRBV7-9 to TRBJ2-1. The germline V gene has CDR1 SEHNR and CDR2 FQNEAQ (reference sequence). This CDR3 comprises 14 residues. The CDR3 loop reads CASSLASVYNEQFF.

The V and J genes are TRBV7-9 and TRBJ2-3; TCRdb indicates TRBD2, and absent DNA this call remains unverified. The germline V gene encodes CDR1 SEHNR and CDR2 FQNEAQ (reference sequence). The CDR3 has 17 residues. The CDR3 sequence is CASRRIQTSGSTDTQYF. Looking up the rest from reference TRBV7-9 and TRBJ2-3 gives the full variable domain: DTGVSQNPRHKITKRGQNVTFRCDPISEHNRLYWYRQTLGQGPEFLTYFQNEAQLEKSRLLSDRFSAERPKGSFSTLEIQRTEQGDSAMYLCASRRIQTSGSTDTQYFGPGTRLTVL.

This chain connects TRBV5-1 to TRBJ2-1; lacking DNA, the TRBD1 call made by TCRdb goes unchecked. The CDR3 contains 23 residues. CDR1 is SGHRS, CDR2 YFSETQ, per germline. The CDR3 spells CASSLRRRQPKTGAENLSHEQFF.

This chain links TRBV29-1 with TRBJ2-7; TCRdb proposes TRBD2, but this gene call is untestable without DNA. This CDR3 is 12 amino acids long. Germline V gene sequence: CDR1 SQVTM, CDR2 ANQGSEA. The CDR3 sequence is CSVGLGPGEQYF.

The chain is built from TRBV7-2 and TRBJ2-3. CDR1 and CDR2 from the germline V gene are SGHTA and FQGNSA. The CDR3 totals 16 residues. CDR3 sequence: CASSLGGTLPADTQYF.

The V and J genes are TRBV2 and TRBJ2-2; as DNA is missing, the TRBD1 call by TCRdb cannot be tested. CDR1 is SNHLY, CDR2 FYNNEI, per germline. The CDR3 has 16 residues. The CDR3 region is CASSEAQGANTGELFF.

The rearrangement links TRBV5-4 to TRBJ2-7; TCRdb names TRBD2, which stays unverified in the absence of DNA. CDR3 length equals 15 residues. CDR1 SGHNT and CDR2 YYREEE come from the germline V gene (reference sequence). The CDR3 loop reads CASRVQGPSSYEQYF.